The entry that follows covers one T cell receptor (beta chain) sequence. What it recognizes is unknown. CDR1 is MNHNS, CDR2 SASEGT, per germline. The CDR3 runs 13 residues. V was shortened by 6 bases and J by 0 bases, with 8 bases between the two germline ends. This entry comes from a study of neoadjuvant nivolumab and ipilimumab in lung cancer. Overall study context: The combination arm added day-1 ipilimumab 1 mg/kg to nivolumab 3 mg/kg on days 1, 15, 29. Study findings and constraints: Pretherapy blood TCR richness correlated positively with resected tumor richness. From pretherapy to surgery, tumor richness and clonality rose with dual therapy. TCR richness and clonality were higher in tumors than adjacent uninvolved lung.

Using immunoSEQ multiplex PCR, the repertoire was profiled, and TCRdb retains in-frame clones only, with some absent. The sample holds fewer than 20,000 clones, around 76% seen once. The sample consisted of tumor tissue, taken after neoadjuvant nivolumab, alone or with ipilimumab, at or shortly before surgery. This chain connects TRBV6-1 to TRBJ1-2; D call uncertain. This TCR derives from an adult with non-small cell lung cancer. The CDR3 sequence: CASRTVANYGYTF. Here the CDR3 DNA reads TGTGCCAGCAGGACGGTAGCTAACTATGGCTACACCTTC.